This paragraph covers one TCR beta chain sequence. Its antigen is still unknown. TCRalpha and TCRbeta libraries used 5'RACE with constant-segment primers and UMIs. In TCRdb, the 5' RACE reads were re-called with MiXCR into one record per CDR3 protein. This sample has some 110,000 distinct CDR3 sequences, with approximately 15% found just once. This CDR3 has 14 amino acids. CDR1 SQVTM and CDR2 ANQGSEA come from the germline V gene. V lost 4 bases and J lost 6; bases outside the gene matches: 11. The data were obtained in a study of T-cell memory formation after mild COVID-19. The study's findings and limits: Detection of some responders pre-infection suggested pre-existing cross-reactive memory T cells participated. The study found balanced CD4/CD8 in clones contracting day 15 to 85 and a CD4+ lean in later expanders.

This chain links TRBV29-1 with TRBJ1-1, with 7 bases identical to TRBD1. The sample was PBMCs or a T cell subset sorted from them (not recorded which). The clonotype originates from an adult woman who had mild COVID-19 (a few samples of this study predate the infection). Cell type and time point are not known. CDR3 in amino acids: CSVARLDRVSEAFF. As DNA, the CDR3 is TGCAGCGTTGCAAGGTTAGACAGGGTCTCTGAAGCTTTCTTT.